This is a list of T cell receptor beta chains from one sample in a study of neoadjuvant anti-PD-1 for oral cavity cancer. Measured with immunoSEQ multiplex PCR; TCRdb has only the in-frame clones, and not every one. The sample holds about 23,000 clones, about 25% seen once. This specimen was tumor tissue, taken after nivolumab (anti-PD-1) treatment. The receptors were gathered from a person between 35 and 79 years old with oral cavity squamous cell carcinoma. Each CDR3 is given with its conserved first and last residue. Each record gives: V gene, D gene, CDR3 length, clone size, J gene, CDR3 protein, CDR3 DNA. The D gene is left open where the match is weak. Not every row has a clone size; where given, it reads once, few, many or a size class.

v_call: TRBV13
d_call: NA
cdr3_length: 15
clone_size: NA
j_call: TRBJ2-3
cdr3_aa: CASSLGQGYTDTQYF
cdr3_nt: TGTGCCAGCAGCTTAGGACAGGGATACACAGATACGCAGTATTTT

v_call: TRBV7-8
d_call: NA
cdr3_length: 15
clone_size: NA
j_call: TRBJ1-1
cdr3_aa: CASSPRGAMNTEAFF
cdr3_nt: TGTGCCAGCAGCCCAAGAGGGGCCATGAACACTGAAGCTTTCTTT

v_call: TRBV5-1
d_call: TRBD2
cdr3_length: 14
clone_size: NA
j_call: TRBJ2-1
cdr3_aa: CASSWTSAANEQFF
cdr3_nt: TGCGCCAGCAGCTGGACTAGCGCAGCCAATGAGCAGTTCTTC

v_call: TRBV6-1
d_call: NA
cdr3_length: 14
clone_size: NA
j_call: TRBJ1-5
cdr3_aa: CASIGSEIIDPQHF
cdr3_nt: TGTGCCAGCATAGGCTCTGAGATAATCGACCCCCAGCATTTT

v_call: TRBV30
d_call: TRBD2
cdr3_length: 16
clone_size: few
j_call: TRBJ2-1
cdr3_aa: CAWSERGLVGYNEQFF
cdr3_nt: TGTGCCTGGAGTGAAAGGGGACTAGTCGGGTACAATGAGCAGTTCTTC

v_call: TRBV6-4
d_call: TRBD2
cdr3_length: 16
clone_size: NA
j_call: TRBJ2-1
cdr3_aa: CASSDLAGGDYNEQFF
cdr3_nt: TGTGCCAGCAGTGACCTAGCGGGAGGGGATTACAATGAGCAGTTCTTC

v_call: TRBV28
d_call: TRBD2
cdr3_length: 15
clone_size: NA
j_call: TRBJ2-7
cdr3_aa: CSSGTITTSSYEQYF
cdr3_nt: TGTTCTAGCGGAACTATTACTACTAGCTCCTACGAGCAGTACTTC

v_call: TRBV11-3
d_call: TRBD2
cdr3_length: 17
clone_size: NA
j_call: TRBJ2-3
cdr3_aa: CASSLGAHGGARDTQYF
cdr3_nt: TGTGCCAGCAGCTTAGGAGCACACGGGGGGGCCAGGGATACGCAGTATTTT

v_call: TRBV10-3
d_call: TRBD2
cdr3_length: 14
clone_size: NA
j_call: TRBJ2-7
cdr3_aa: CAIRLGLAGSEQYF
cdr3_nt: TGTGCCATCAGGTTGGGACTAGCGGGAAGTGAGCAGTACTTC

v_call: TRBV4-2
d_call: NA
cdr3_length: 17
clone_size: NA
j_call: TRBJ2-5
cdr3_aa: CASSQVRGVGAQETQYF
cdr3_nt: TGTGCCAGCAGCCAAGTTCGTGGGGTCGGGGCCCAAGAGACCCAGTACTTC

v_call: TRBV21-1
d_call: NA
cdr3_length: 16
clone_size: NA
j_call: TRBJ1-4
cdr3_aa: CASSKSSLATNEKLFF
cdr3_nt: TGTGCCAGCAGCAAATCGTCTTTAGCAACTAATGAAAAACTGTTTTTT

v_call: TRBV4-2
d_call: TRBD1
cdr3_length: 17
clone_size: NA
j_call: TRBJ2-1
cdr3_aa: CASSQEGGQGAGNEQFF
cdr3_nt: TGTGCCAGCAGCCAAGAGGGTGGACAGGGGGCTGGGAATGAGCAGTTCTTC

v_call: TRBV7-9
d_call: TRBD1
cdr3_length: 13
clone_size: NA
j_call: TRBJ1-2
cdr3_aa: CASSGTANYGYTF
cdr3_nt: TGTGCCAGCAGCGGGACAGCTAACTATGGCTACACCTTC

v_call: TRBV10-2
d_call: NA
cdr3_length: 12
clone_size: few
j_call: TRBJ1-2
cdr3_aa: CTNWGVYYGYTF
cdr3_nt: TGCACCAACTGGGGGGTATACTATGGCTACACCTTC

v_call: TRBV4-2
d_call: NA
cdr3_length: 15
clone_size: medium-sized
j_call: TRBJ2-1
cdr3_aa: CASSQGGAYNERQFF
cdr3_nt: TGTGCCAGCAGCCAGGGGGGAGCCTACAATGAGCGGCAGTTCTTC

v_call: TRBV5-4
d_call: TRBD1
cdr3_length: 14
clone_size: medium-sized
j_call: TRBJ2-1
cdr3_aa: CASSGRTGYNEQFF
cdr3_nt: TGTGCCAGCAGCGGACGGACAGGATACAATGAGCAGTTCTTC

v_call: TRBV4-1
d_call: TRBD2
cdr3_length: 18
clone_size: NA
j_call: TRBJ2-5
cdr3_aa: CASSQELSGAGVRETQYF
cdr3_nt: TGCGCCAGCAGCCAAGAACTGTCGGGAGCGGGGGTACGTGAGACCCAGTACTTC

v_call: TRBV7-9
d_call: NA
cdr3_length: 14
clone_size: few
j_call: TRBJ2-2
cdr3_aa: CASRPSQGPGELFF
cdr3_nt: TGTGCCAGCAGGCCTTCACAGGGTCCCGGGGAGCTGTTTTTT

v_call: TRBV30
d_call: NA
cdr3_length: 14
clone_size: NA
j_call: TRBJ1-1
cdr3_aa: CAWSQKQGRTEAFF
cdr3_nt: TGTGCCTGGAGCCAGAAACAGGGAAGGACTGAAGCTTTCTTT

v_call: TRBV25-1
d_call: NA
cdr3_length: 12
clone_size: NA
j_call: TRBJ2-7
cdr3_aa: CASSEVGYEQYF
cdr3_nt: TGTGCCAGCAGTGAAGTCGGATACGAGCAGTACTTC

v_call: TRBV5-1
d_call: TRBD1
cdr3_length: 15
clone_size: few
j_call: TRBJ1-1
cdr3_aa: CASSLQGAGSTEAFF
cdr3_nt: TGCGCCAGCAGCTTACAGGGGGCGGGGAGTACTGAAGCTTTCTTT

v_call: TRBV5-1
d_call: NA
cdr3_length: 14
clone_size: NA
j_call: TRBJ1-6
cdr3_aa: CASSSRGQSSPLHF
cdr3_nt: TGCGCCAGCAGCTCGCGGGGGCAGAGTTCACCCCTCCACTTT

v_call: TRBV7-3
d_call: NA
cdr3_length: 15
clone_size: many
j_call: TRBJ2-2
cdr3_aa: CASSFGGSNTGELFF
cdr3_nt: TGTGCCAGCAGCTTCGGGGGATCTAACACCGGGGAGCTGTTTTTT

v_call: TRBV30
d_call: TRBD1
cdr3_length: 14
clone_size: NA
j_call: TRBJ1-3
cdr3_aa: CAWLTGEPGNTIYF
cdr3_nt: TGTGCCTGGCTTACAGGGGAACCTGGAAACACCATATATTTT

v_call: TRBV7-7
d_call: NA
cdr3_length: 14
clone_size: NA
j_call: TRBJ2-5
cdr3_aa: CASSLSTSQETQYF
cdr3_nt: TGTGCCAGCAGCTTGTCGACCTCCCAAGAGACCCAGTACTTC

v_call: TRBV2
d_call: TRBD1
cdr3_length: 15
clone_size: few
j_call: TRBJ2-7
cdr3_aa: CASSQQGETSGEQYF
cdr3_nt: TGTGCCAGCAGTCAACAGGGGGAGACTTCGGGAGAGCAGTACTTC

v_call: TRBV12-5
d_call: TRBD2
cdr3_length: 14
clone_size: medium-sized
j_call: TRBJ2-1
cdr3_aa: CASGLGTGREDQFF
cdr3_nt: TGTGCTAGTGGTTTGGGTACAGGTCGGGAGGATCAGTTCTTC

v_call: TRBV27
d_call: NA
cdr3_length: 11
clone_size: NA
j_call: TRBJ2-3
cdr3_aa: CASTSTDTQYF
cdr3_nt: TGTGCCAGCACAAGCACAGATACGCAGTATTTT

v_call: TRBV6-5
d_call: TRBD1
cdr3_length: 15
clone_size: NA
j_call: TRBJ2-1
cdr3_aa: CASSLDRGSYNEQFF
cdr3_nt: TGTGCCAGCAGCCTCGACAGGGGCTCCTACAATGAGCAGTTCTTC

v_call: TRBV5-1
d_call: TRBD1
cdr3_length: 14
clone_size: NA
j_call: TRBJ1-6
cdr3_aa: CASSRQGTNSPLHF
cdr3_nt: TGCGCCAGCAGCCGACAGGGGACTAATTCACCCCTCCACTTT

v_call: TRBV2
d_call: TRBD2
cdr3_length: 11
clone_size: few
j_call: TRBJ2-7
cdr3_aa: CASSGRVEQYF
cdr3_nt: TGTGCCAGTAGCGGGAGAGTCGAGCAGTACTTC